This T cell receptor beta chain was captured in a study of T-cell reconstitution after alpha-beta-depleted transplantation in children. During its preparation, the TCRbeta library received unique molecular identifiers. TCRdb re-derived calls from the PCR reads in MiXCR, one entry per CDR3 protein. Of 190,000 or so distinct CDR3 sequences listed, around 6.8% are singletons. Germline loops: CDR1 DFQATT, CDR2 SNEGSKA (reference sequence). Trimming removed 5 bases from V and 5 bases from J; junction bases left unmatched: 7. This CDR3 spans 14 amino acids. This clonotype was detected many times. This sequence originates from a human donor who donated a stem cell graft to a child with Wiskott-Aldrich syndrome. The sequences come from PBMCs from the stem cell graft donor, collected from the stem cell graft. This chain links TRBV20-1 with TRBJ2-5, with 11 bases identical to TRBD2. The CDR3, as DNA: TGCAGTGCTTCGAAACTAGCGGGGGTGGAGACCCAGTACTTC. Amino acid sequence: CSASKLAGVETQYF.